This T cell receptor beta chain was documented in a study of beta chain features in type 1 diabetes. Broader study findings: Individuals with type 1 diabetes displayed fewer insertions and more deletions at VDJ junctions. Within patients, naive, central memory and Treg TCRB repertoires seemed more similar than within healthy donors. Sequencing used cDNA, and cells with high TCR expression could therefore be over-represented.

Germline assignment: CDR1 MNHEY and CDR2 SMNVEV (reference sequence). V was pared by 8 bases and J by 10 bases, with 21 bases between. This CDR3 spans 14 amino acids. cDNA synthesis used the whole RNA isolate, giving expressed TCRB sequences. Profiling relied on immunoSEQ multiplex PCR, and the TCRdb table lists in-frame clones only, not all of them. Here the sample spans 300,000 to 400,000 clones, 8% to 13% being singletons. In its sample, this clone was seen a few times. Its antigen remains unidentified. The TCR comes from a woman aged 30 to 39 in good health. Material for sequencing was naive CD4+ T cells from blood. J is TRBJ2-1 and V is TRBV27, with D possibly being TRBD2 (8 bases). CDR3 DNA sequence: TGTGCCAGCCGAGACAGGGTGATAGCGGGAGAGCAGTTCTTC. Translating it yields CASRDRVIAGEQFF.